A few counts support the clone carrying this T cell receptor beta chain. Antigen specificity is unknown. CDR1 is SEHNR, CDR2 FQNEAQ, per germline (reference sequence). The CDR3 is made up of 15 amino acids. V was shortened by 5 bases and J by 1 base, with 15 bases between the two germline ends. At least 6.5 million PBMCs were isolated per sample. Together with a sample-barcoded 5' primer, a J-beta primer mix was included in a second PCR lasting about 7 to 12 cycles. TCRdb called the 5' RACE reads again in MiXCR, with one record for every CDR3 protein. The sample holds about 500,000 distinct CDR3 sequences, about 25% seen once. The data stem from a study of blood T cells in healthy people across ages. Study-wide points: The percentage of naive T cells correlated strongly with TCR beta diversity. Donor CMV status was unknown, possibly confounding expanded clonotype changes.

These same records also appear under a second study, on T cells of mothers and their children. Per that study: The donors comprised over 5 children and their three healthy Caucasian mothers.

The receptor's source is a boy between 10 and 17 years old in good health. The sample was blood. The chain employs TRBV7-9 and TRBJ2-7, with D maybe TRBD1 (5 bases). CDR3 nucleotide sequence: TGTGCCAGCAGCCCCCTAGGGGCTACGTCCTACGAGCAGTACTTC. Amino acid sequence: CASSPLGATSYEQYF.